This entry lists 9 T cell receptor beta chains sequenced from one sample in a study of cytomegalovirus exposure and HLA in healthy donors. The PCR used 60 Vbeta and 13 Jbeta primers. TCRdb's table, derived via immunoSEQ multiplex PCR, lists solely in-frame clones and lacks some. The sample has tens of thousands of clones. Sequencing was performed on PBMCs. The source is a middle-aged man in good health and CMV-seropositive.

The J gene is TRBJ2-7, the V gene TRBV7-9; a possible D gene is TRBD2 (6 bases). V shed 5 bases and J shed 2 bases, with 13 bases lying between them. CDR3 size: 14 residues. Germline V gene lookup returns CDR1 SEHNR and CDR2 FQNEAQ (reference sequence). CDR3 in amino acids: CASSGGVAAYEQYF. The CDR3 bases are TGTGCCAGCAGCGGAGGGGTGGCGGCCTACGAGCAGTACTTC.

V gene TRBV19 combines with J gene TRBJ2-1; 7 positions match TRBD1. This CDR3 contains 16 residues. CDR1 is LNHDA, CDR2 SQIVND, per germline (reference sequence). The J segment lost 0 bases and the V segment lost 5 bases, leaving 7 bases of the junction unmatched. CDR3 DNA sequence: TGTGCCAGTAGTTTCCTACAGGGGAGCTCCTACAATGAGCAGTTCTTC. This gives the protein CASSFLQGSSYNEQFF. The whole variable domain, filled in from reference TRBV19 and TRBJ2-1, reads DGGITQSPKYLFRKEGQNVTLSCEQNLNHDAMYWYRQDPGQGLRLIYYSQIVNDFQKGDIAEGYSVSREKKESFPLTVTSAQKNPTAFYLCASSFLQGSSYNEQFFGPGTRLTVL.

This chain joins TRBV28 and TRBJ1-5; the match to TRBD1 covers 7 bases. This CDR3 has 14 residues. Germline V gene sequence: CDR1 MDHEN, CDR2 SYDVKM. After removal of 3 bases from V and 5 bases from J, the junction contained 4 bases not matched to a gene. The CDR3 is CASSFSDRYQPQHF. Written as DNA, the CDR3 is TGTGCCAGCAGTTTTTCGGACAGGTATCAGCCCCAGCATTTT.

The V and J genes are TRBV7-3 and TRBJ2-7; the match to TRBD2 covers 8 bases. The germline V gene has CDR1 SGHTA and CDR2 FQGTGA. Trimming took 4 bases from V and 6 from J; bases not matched to a gene: 11. The CDR3 extends over 15 amino acids. The CDR3 DNA is TGTGCCAGCAGCTCCCCGGGGCGGGAGGACGGCGAGCAGTACTTC. Its translation is CASSSPGREDGEQYF.

The V gene is TRBV19, the J gene TRBJ1-2, with unresolved D. Germline V gene sequence: CDR1 LNHDA, CDR2 SQIVND (reference sequence). V dropped 7 bases and J dropped 6 bases, with 18 bases sitting between them. This CDR3 has 14 residues. In nucleotides, the CDR3 is TGTGCCAGTAAAGAATACGAGGGTGACGATGGCTACACCTTC. Translating it yields CASKEYEGDDGYTF.

The J gene is TRBJ2-7, the V gene TRBV5-1; 8 bases match TRBD1. The CDR3 runs 14 residues. The germline CDR1 and CDR2 sequences are SGHRS and YFSETQ. The ends lost 4 bases at V and 5 bases at J; junction bases unmatched: 8. In nucleotides, the CDR3 is TGCGCCAGCAGCCTGGACAGGGCAGGCCACGAGCAGTACTTC. Translated, it gives CASSLDRAGHEQYF.

CDR3 coding DNA: TGTGCCAGCAGTTTAGGGTCGGGGGTAGCTTATGAAGCTTTCTTT. This sequence encodes CASSLGSGVAYEAFF. The chain links TRBV27 to TRBJ1-1, with D maybe TRBD1 (5 bases). The germline CDR1 and CDR2 sequences are MNHEY and SMNVEV (reference sequence). The CDR3 sequence is 15 residues long. Trimming pared 2 bases from V and 7 bases from J, leaving 17 bases between.

The chain recombines TRBV7-9 with TRBJ1-1; perhaps TRBD1 as D (6 bases). The CDR3 extends over 16 amino acids. The V gene's germline CDR1 is SEHNR and CDR2 FQNEAQ (reference sequence). Trimming took 1 base from V and 0 from J, leaving 12 bases between them. Here the CDR3 reads CASSLGSGALNTEAFF. The CDR3 nucleotides are TGTGCCAGCAGCTTAGGTTCAGGGGCCCTGAACACTGAAGCTTTCTTT.

This chain connects TRBV19 to TRBJ2-1, with D tentatively TRBD2 (6 bases). In germline, CDR1 is LNHDA, CDR2 SQIVND (reference sequence). The V gene lost 7 bases and the J gene lost 4 bases, with 17 bases spanning the gap. The CDR3 totals 15 residues. CDR3: CASTIDRGLYNEQFF. The CDR3 DNA follows: TGTGCCAGTACCATCGATAGGGGACTTTACAATGAGCAGTTCTTC. Full variable domain (remainder filled in from reference TRBV19 and TRBJ2-1): DGGITQSPKYLFRKEGQNVTLSCEQNLNHDAMYWYRQDPGQGLRLIYYSQIVNDFQKGDIAEGYSVSREKKESFPLTVTSAQKNPTAFYLCASTIDRGLYNEQFFGPGTRLTVL.